Listed below are T cell receptor beta chains from one sample, sequenced in a study of CD8 T cells in ankylosing spondylitis. TCRdb processed the 5' RACE reads anew with MiXCR; each CDR3 protein has one entry. Of around 490,000 distinct CDR3 sequences in the sample, 5.3% were seen once. Material for sequencing was blood, either unsorted or a sorted T cell fraction (not recorded which). The origin of the receptors is a male donor with ankylosing spondylitis. CDR3s leave out the opening cysteine and the closing phenylalanine or tryptophan.

J gene	V gene	CDR3 protein
TRBJ2-7	TRBV4-3	ASSPLWTSGSGYEQY
TRBJ2-7	TRBV7-8	ASSPHDSSEQY
TRBJ2-1	TRBV30	AWSPSRRAYEF
TRBJ2-3	TRBV5-1	ASSEGLAGGITDTQY
TRBJ2-7	TRBV28	ASSLRGQVGSYEQY
TRBJ2-1	TRBV14	ASSPYRANEQF
TRBJ2-3	TRBV10-3	AIKKKDSGISDTQY
TRBJ1-4	TRBV10-3	AVSGPATNEKLF
TRBJ2-1	TRBV2	ASRDRVKYNEQF
TRBJ2-5	TRBV20-1	SASTQETQY
TRBJ2-7	TRBV15	ATSRPFYEQY
TRBJ2-2	TRBV3-1	ASSPRQGTGTGELF
TRBJ2-3	TRBV6-1	ASKTSYSTDTQY
TRBJ2-1	TRBV25-1	ASSEFGGRANEQF
TRBJ1-1	TRBV18	ASSPTPTGNTEAF
TRBJ2-5	TRBV11-2	ASSLGFQRIRQETQY
TRBJ2-5	TRBV5-1	ASSFPTQGARETQY
TRBJ2-7	TRBV20-1	SARVASGRAGGTYEQY
TRBJ2-5	TRBV6-5	ASSFAVGTQY
TRBJ1-6	TRBV5-1	ASSLLPGQGNSPLH
TRBJ2-3	TRBV12-3/TRBV12-4	ASSYRQGDTDTQY
TRBJ2-3	TRBV29-1	SVELTTGAADTQY
TRBJ1-5	TRBV10-3	AISKTENQPQH
TRBJ2-5	TRBV5-6	ASSLRGGGQETQY
TRBJ1-6	TRBV7-6	ASSLERGGLH
TRBJ1-5	TRBV7-2	ASSRGGLVMPQH
TRBJ2-3	TRBV20-1	SARIQTSTDTQY
TRBJ2-3	TRBV25-1	ASSLLDRGTQY
TRBJ1-2	TRBV5-1	ASSPPDAGYT
TRBJ1-5	TRBV7-2	ASSFLPGNQPQH
TRBJ1-3	TRBV6-1	ASSGISGNTIY